These 11 T cell receptor beta chains were sequenced from one sample in a study of shared clonotypes between healthy human individuals. It was CD45RO-negative cells, positively selected for CCR7, that made up naive CD8 cells, with terminally differentiated effector memory CD45RA+ cells excluded. Libraries were prepared by immunoSEQ multiplex PCR; TCRdb keeps only in-frame clonotypes and omits some of them. The profile shows around 2.1 million clones, more than 85% of them singletons. What was sequenced was naive CD8+ T cells from PBMCs. The origin of the receptors is a man younger than 35 in good health. Some clones in this sample may be carry-over from other donors' samples.

The chain couples TRBV27 to TRBJ2-3; D is unresolved. Germline lookup yields CDR1 MNHEY and CDR2 SMNVEV (reference sequence). This CDR3 is built from 16 residues. Trimming shortened V by 2 bases and J by 4 bases, and 16 bases separated the two germline ends. The CDR3 bases are TGTGCCAGCAGTTTAAACTTAGCTGCCGCACCAGATACGCAGTATTTT. Translation gives CASSLNLAAAPDTQYF.

This clone was seen repeatedly, ten times or more. The CDR3 protein is CASSLSNGRETQYF. DNA of the CDR3: TGCGCCAGCAGCCTCTCTAATGGGCGGGAGACCCAGTACTTC. The chain combines TRBV4-3 with TRBJ2-5, with D hard to call. The CDR3 is 14 residues long. The V gene's germline CDR1 is LGHNA and CDR2 YSLEER. Trimming removed 4 bases at V and 5 bases at J, with 14 bases between.

The chain has TRBV6-6 and TRBJ2-7, with TRBD1 matching 8 bases. Germline V gene lookup returns CDR1 MNHNY and CDR2 SVGAGI (reference sequence). V lost 5 bases to trimming and J lost 2 bases; unmatched junction nucleotides: 11. The CDR3 extends over 16 amino acids. CDR3 region: CASSPTGTGAPYEQYF. The CDR3, as DNA: TGTGCCAGCAGTCCGACCGGGACAGGCGCACCCTACGAGCAGTACTTC.

The chain joins TRBV7-8 to TRBJ2-7; D call uncertain. This CDR3 region has 14 residues. Germline V lookup: CDR1 SGHVS, CDR2 FQNEAQ. Trimming removed 1 base at V and 2 bases at J, with 9 bases between. CDR3 loop: CASSLEVQTYEQYF. The CDR3 nucleotides read TGTGCCAGCAGCTTAGAAGTTCAAACCTACGAGCAGTACTTC.

The rearrangement joins TRBV27 to TRBJ1-3; no clear D. Trimming left V 5 bases short and J 1 base short, with 15 bases between. Germline CDR1 MNHEY, CDR2 SMNVEV (reference sequence). The CDR3 sequence is 16 residues long. The CDR3 protein is CASSADGRFSGNTIYF. DNA of the CDR3: TGTGCCAGCAGTGCGGACGGGAGGTTTTCTGGAAACACCATATATTTT.

The J gene is TRBJ2-1, the V gene TRBV4-1, with D tentatively TRBD1 (6 bases). Germline V gene data show CDR1 as MGHRA and CDR2 as YSYEKL. The ends were cut back, 4 bases at V and 6 bases at J, with 13 bases in the middle. CDR3 length equals 14 residues. CDR3 coding DNA: TGCGCCAGCAGCCCAGGGGATAATCCCAATGAGCAGTTCTTC. This codes for CASSPGDNPNEQFF.

The chain recombines TRBV5-4 with TRBJ1-1, with 8 bases matching TRBD1. There are 13 residues in the CDR3. V dropped 4 bases and J dropped 7; count of bases not matched to a gene: 6. The germline V gene encodes CDR1 SGHNT and CDR2 YYREEE (reference sequence). The CDR3 nucleotides are TGTGCCAGCAGCAAGGACAGGGCGAATGAAGCTTTCTTT. This translates into CASSKDRANEAFF. The whole variable domain, filled in from reference TRBV5-4 and TRBJ1-1, reads ETGVTQSPTHLIKTRGQQVTLRCSSQSGHNTVSWYQQALGQGPQFIFQYYREEENGRGNFPPRFSGLQFPNYSSELNVNALELDDSALYLCASSKDRANEAFFGQGTRLTVV.

CDR3 in amino acids: CASSLSGIGAGELFF. The CDR3 coding sequence is TGTGCCAGCAGCTTATCGGGTATTGGTGCCGGGGAGCTGTTTTTT. V is TRBV11-2 and J is TRBJ2-2; no clear D gene. V lost 2 bases to trimming and J lost 6 bases, with 13 bases between them. CDR3 length: 15 residues. CDR1 and CDR2 from the germline V gene are SGHAT and FQNNGV.

The chain uses TRBV27 and TRBJ2-5, with D possibly TRBD1 on 8 matching bases. Trimming took off 5 bases at V and 9 bases at J, with 25 bases between the two ends. The CDR3 sequence is 16 residues long. Per the germline V gene, CDR1 is MNHEY and CDR2 is SMNVEV (reference sequence). DNA of the CDR3: TGTGCCAGCAGTCAACTGTATCTGGACAGGGAGGGGGCCCAGTACTTC. Translating it yields CASSQLYLDREGAQYF.

V gene TRBV28 combines with J gene TRBJ2-6; D call uncertain. The V gene's germline CDR1 is MDHEN and CDR2 SYDVKM. The CDR3 is made up of 13 amino acids. V lost 5 bases to trimming and J lost 1 base, with 3 bases between them. The DNA of the CDR3 is TGTGCCAGCAGTACTTCTGGGGCCAACGTCCTGACTTTC. Translated: CASSTSGANVLTF.

The rearrangement joins TRBV5-1 to TRBJ1-2, with 7 bases identical to TRBD1. The germline V gene encodes CDR1 SGHRS and CDR2 YFSETQ. With V trimmed by 0 bases and J by 4 bases, 6 bases remained unmatched. The CDR3 totals 15 residues. CDR3 nucleotides: TGCGCCAGCAGCTTGGTGGGACAGTCTTTCTATGGCTACACCTTC. It specifies CASSLVGQSFYGYTF. The full variable domain, in which reference TRBV5-1 and TRBJ1-2 provide the parts outside the CDR3, is KAGVTQTPRYLIKTRGQQVTLSCSPISGHRSVSWYQQTPGQGLQFLFEYFSETQRNKGNFPGRFSGRQFSNSRSEMNVSTLELGDSALYLCASSLVGQSFYGYTFGSGTRLTVV.